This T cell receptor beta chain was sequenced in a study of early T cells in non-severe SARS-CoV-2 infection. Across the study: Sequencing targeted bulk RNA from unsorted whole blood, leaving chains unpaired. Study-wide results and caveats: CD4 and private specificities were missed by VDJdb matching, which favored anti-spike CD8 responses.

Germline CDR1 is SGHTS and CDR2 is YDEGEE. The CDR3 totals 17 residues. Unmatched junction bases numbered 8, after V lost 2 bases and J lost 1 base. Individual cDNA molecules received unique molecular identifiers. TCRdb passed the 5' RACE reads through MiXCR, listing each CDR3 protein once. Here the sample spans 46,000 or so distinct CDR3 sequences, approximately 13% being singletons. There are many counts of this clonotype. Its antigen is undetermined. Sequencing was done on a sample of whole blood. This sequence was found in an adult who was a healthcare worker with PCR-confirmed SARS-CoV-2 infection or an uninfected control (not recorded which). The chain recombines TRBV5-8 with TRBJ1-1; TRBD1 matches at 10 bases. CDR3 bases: TGTGCCAGCAGCTTACCGGGACAGGGGTTCGGGAACACTGAAGCTTTCTTT. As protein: CASSLPGQGFGNTEAFF.